This is a list of T cell receptor beta chains from one sample in a study of post-analysis software for immune sequencing data. One entry per CDR3 protein results from TCRdb running MiXCR on the PCR reads. Of about 810,000 distinct CDR3 sequences listed, roughly 50% are singletons. Sequenced sample: blood. These receptors came from a girl aged 10 to 17 with multiple sclerosis. Each CDR3 is given with its conserved first and last residue. The D gene is left open where the match is weak. Clone size is shown for a subset of rows, as once, few, many or a class of expanded clone.

v_call	clone_size	j_call	d_call	cdr3_nt	cdr3_aa
TRBV2	NA	TRBJ2-1	NA	TGTGCCAGCTCGGCTAGCTCCTACAATGAGCAGTTCTTC	CASSASSYNEQFF
TRBV28	NA	TRBJ2-1	NA	TGTGCCAGCAGCTCTGGCGACGTTCGGAATGAGCAGTTCTTC	CASSSGDVRNEQFF
TRBV6-5	NA	TRBJ2-1	TRBD2	TGTGCCAGCAGTTACTCAGCTAGCGGGAGGGCCTTGACCTACAATGAGCAGTTCTTC	CASSYSASGRALTYNEQFF
TRBV7-6	few	TRBJ2-5	NA	TGTGCCAGCAGCTCCGATGGGGGGAGCGAGACCCAGTACTTC	CASSSDGGSETQYF
TRBV7-3	NA	TRBJ1-2	NA	TGTGCCAGCAGCTCGCCGGGGGCAAGTGGCTACACCTTC	CASSSPGASGYTF
TRBV29-1	NA	TRBJ2-7	NA	TGCAGCGTTGAAACGGGGACGGTCAGCTCCTACGAGCAGTACTTC	CSVETGTVSSYEQYF
TRBV12-5	NA	TRBJ2-1	TRBD2	TGTGCCCAGGTCCAGGGACTGGCGGGGGGGAGGAATGAGCAGTTCTTC	CAQVQGLAGGRNEQFF
TRBV20-1	NA	TRBJ1-2	NA	TGCAGTGCTAGAAGGCCTAACTATGGCTACACCTTC	CSARRPNYGYTF
TRBV3-1	many	TRBJ2-7	NA	TGTGCCAGCAGCCAAGTCCGATACGAGCAGTACTTC	CASSQVRYEQYF
TRBV27	NA	TRBJ2-5	NA	TGTGCCAGCAGTTTAATGGGACGGAGGGAGACCCAGTACTTC	CASSLMGRRETQYF
TRBV4-1	NA	TRBJ2-7	TRBD2	TGCGCCAGCAGCCACATAGCGGGGATCTCCTACGAGCAGTACTTC	CASSHIAGISYEQYF
TRBV6-6	NA	TRBJ2-5	NA	TGTGCCAGCAGTTACCCACGACTGGGGGAAGAGACCCAGTACTTC	CASSYPRLGEETQYF
TRBV20-1	few	TRBJ2-7	NA	TGCAGTGCTTGGACTGGAGCCTACGAGCAGTACTTC	CSAWTGAYEQYF
TRBV11-1	few	TRBJ2-7	NA	TGTGCCAGCAGCTTAGGTGACATTCCCTACGAGCAGTACTTC	CASSLGDIPYEQYF
TRBV2	NA	TRBJ2-7	NA	TGTGCCAGCAGTGAGTCGGCGGCTGACTACGAGCAGTACTTC	CASSESAADYEQYF
TRBV29-1	NA	TRBJ2-5	TRBD2	TGCAGCGTCGGACTAGCAACAGAGACCCAGTACTTC	CSVGLATETQYF
TRBV20-1	NA	TRBJ2-5	TRBD2	TGCAGTGCTAGCGGTTGGCTAGCGGGGAGAGAGACCCAGTACTTC	CSASGWLAGRETQYF